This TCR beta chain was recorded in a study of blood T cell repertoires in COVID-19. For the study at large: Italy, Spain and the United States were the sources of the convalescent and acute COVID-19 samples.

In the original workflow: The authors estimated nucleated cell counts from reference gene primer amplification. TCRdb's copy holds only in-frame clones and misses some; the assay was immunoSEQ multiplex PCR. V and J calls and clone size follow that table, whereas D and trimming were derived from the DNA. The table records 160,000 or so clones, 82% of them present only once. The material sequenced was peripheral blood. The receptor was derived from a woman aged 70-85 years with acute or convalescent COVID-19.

The CDR3 DNA is TGTGCCTGGATGGGACAGCGGAACACTGAAGCTTTCTTT. Translating gives CAWMGQRNTEAFF. The genes are TRBV30 and TRBJ1-1; 7 nucleotides agree with TRBD1. The CDR3 is 13 residues long. V shed 4 bases, J shed 1 base, and the junction held 3 bases outside the gene matches. Germline CDR1 reads GTSNPN; CDR2 reads SVGIG (reference sequence).